Given below is one T cell receptor beta chain in context. Antigen specificity is unknown. The study assayed approximately 100,000 TCR templates per sample. The protocol was immunoSEQ multiplex PCR, while the TCRdb copy is restricted to in-frame clones and leaves out a portion. In the table there are roughly 100,000 clones, roughly 90% of which are singletons. CDR3 length equals 12 residues. The V segment lost 5 bases and the J segment 13 bases; nucleotides outside the gene matches: 7. In germline, CDR1 is LNHDA, CDR2 SQIVND (reference sequence). The data derive from a study of siplizumab effects on memory and regulatory T cells. Study findings and constraints: Naive T cells were seemingly more diverse than memory cells, and major contributions to the alloresponse seemed to be made by them. Proliferating Tregs in siplizumab cultures were never verified as suppressive. Significant reduction of alloreactive sequences traceable to unstimulated CD4+ memory cells was observed with siplizumab.

Specimen: CD4+ T cells sorted from blood. The V gene is TRBV19, the J gene TRBJ2-1, with TRBD2 matching over 8 bases. The sequence was collected from a human donor in good health. The CDR3 coding sequence is TGTGCCAGTAGTGTTTGGACTAGCCGTCAGTTCTTC. Amino acid sequence: CASSVWTSRQFF. Full variable domain (remainder filled in from reference TRBV19 and TRBJ2-1): DGGITQSPKYLFRKEGQNVTLSCEQNLNHDAMYWYRQDPGQGLRLIYYSQIVNDFQKGDIAEGYSVSREKKESFPLTVTSAQKNPTAFYLCASSVWTSRQFFGPGTRLTVL.